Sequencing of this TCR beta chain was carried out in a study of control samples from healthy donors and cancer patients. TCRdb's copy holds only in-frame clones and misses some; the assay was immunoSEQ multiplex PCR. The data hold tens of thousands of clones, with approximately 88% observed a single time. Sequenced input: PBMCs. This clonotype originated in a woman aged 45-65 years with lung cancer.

The CDR3 here is CASSHTLAREGDTQYF. CDR3 bases: TGTGCCAGCAGCCACACTCTGGCCAGGGAAGGAGATACGCAGTATTTT. This chain connects TRBV11-3 to TRBJ2-3, with D possibly being TRBD1 (5 bases). V was trimmed by 5 bases and J by 5 bases, leaving 20 bases between them. CDR3 length: 16 residues. Per the germline V gene, CDR1 is SGHNT and CDR2 is YENEEA. The full variable domain, its missing parts supplied by reference TRBV11-3 and TRBJ2-3, is EAGVVQSPRYKIIEKKQPVAFWCNPISGHNTLYWYLQNLGQGPELLIRYENEEAVDDSQLPKDRFSAERLKGVDSTLKIQPAELGDSAVYLCASSHTLAREGDTQYFGPGTRLTVL.